Shown below are 15 T cell receptor beta chains from a single sample sequenced in a study of vaccination effects on CD4 cells after COVID-19. The assay was immunoSEQ multiplex PCR, and TCRdb's table has in-frame clones only and misses some. The sample records 30,000 or so clones, approximately 78% being singletons. No antigen has been identified for these receptors. Pools of viral peptides were used by the ViraFEST assay to expand antigen-specific CD4+ T cells ahead of sequencing. Cultured cells yielded isolated CD4+ T cells after 10 days. SARS-CoV-2 infection was confirmed by PCR in the person between March and December 2020. The input for sequencing was CD4+ T cells from PBMCs cultured with a peptide pool, taken before COVID-19 vaccination. The origin of the receptors is a human donor who had a prior SARS-CoV-2 infection.

Only a few counts were recorded for this clone. V is TRBV2 and J is TRBJ2-3, with TRBD2 matching over 7 bases. Unmatched junction bases numbered 10, after V lost 8 bases and J lost 2 bases. Germline V lookup: CDR1 SNHLY, CDR2 FYNNEI. The CDR3 has 15 residues. The CDR3, as DNA: TGTGCCAGCTTAAAACAGCTAGCGGACACAGATACGCAGTATTTT. This translates into CASLKQLADTDTQYF.

CDR3 DNA sequence: TGTGCCAGCAGCGATTACAGGGGGCCTGGCTACACCTTC. As protein: CASSDYRGPGYTF. The J gene is TRBJ1-2, the V gene TRBV6-5; TRBD1 matches 9 bases. J lost 7 bases, V lost 6 bases, and 6 bases had no gene match. From germline, CDR1 is MNHEY and CDR2 SVGAGI. This CDR3 is 13 amino acids long.

The V call is TRBV7-3, the J call TRBJ1-6; D perhaps matches TRBD1 (5 bases). The germline gives CDR1 SGHTA, CDR2 FQGTGA. V was pared by 2 bases and J by 6 bases, with 11 bases between. The CDR3 consists of 15 residues. The CDR3 DNA is TGTGCCAGCAGCTTAGTGGGGGGACTTAATTCACCCCTCCACTTT. Translation: CASSLVGGLNSPLHF.

This chain joins TRBV13 and TRBJ1-4, with TRBD1 identical over 10 bases. The trim removed 3 bases at V and 3 bases at J, leaving 7 bases unmatched. This CDR3 comprises 17 residues. Germline V gene data show CDR1 as PRHDT and CDR2 as FYEKMQ (reference sequence). The CDR3 loop reads CASSFGTGARANEKLFF. CDR3 DNA: TGTGCCAGCAGCTTCGGGACAGGGGCGCGGGCTAATGAAAAACTGTTTTTT.

The chain is built from TRBV3-1 (or the pseudogene TRBV3-2) and TRBJ2-5; 9 nucleotides agree with TRBD2. This CDR3 comprises 14 residues. Germline V CDR1 and CDR2: LGHDT, YNNKEL (reference sequence). Unmatched junction bases numbered 1, after V lost 4 bases and J lost 1 base. The CDR3 coding sequence is TGTGCCAGCAGCCCGACTAGCGGCCAAGAGACCCAGTACTTC. The encoded protein is CASSPTSGQETQYF.

J is TRBJ1-2 and V is TRBV3-1 (or the pseudogene TRBV3-2); TRBD1 agrees at 8 bases. Germline CDR1 reads LGHDT; CDR2 reads YNNKEL (reference sequence). V trimming: 2 bases; J trimming: 4 bases; junction bases outside the gene matches: 0. This CDR3 has 13 amino acids. The CDR3 region has the DNA TGTGCCAGCAGCCAAACAGGGGGCTATGGCTACACCTTC. It specifies CASSQTGGYGYTF.

V gene TRBV5-4 combines with J gene TRBJ2-1; 8 bases match TRBD2. CDR3 length equals 15 residues. The J segment lost 4 bases and the V segment lost 2 bases, leaving 5 bases of the junction unmatched. The germline gives CDR1 SGHNT, CDR2 YYREEE (reference sequence). CDR3 DNA sequence: TGTGCCAGCAGCTTTTCGCTAGCGGGTTACAATGAGCAGTTCTTC. Amino acid sequence: CASSFSLAGYNEQFF.

This chain links TRBV7-9 with TRBJ2-1; 12 bases align to TRBD2. Germline V gene sequence: CDR1 SEHNR, CDR2 FQNEAQ (reference sequence). The CDR3 contains 19 residues. V lost 5 bases and J lost 0; bases outside the gene matches: 11. The CDR3 reads CASSPRTSGASSSYNEQFF. The CDR3 DNA reads TGTGCCAGCAGCCCCCGGACTAGCGGGGCGTCAAGCTCCTACAATGAGCAGTTCTTC.

This clone has a single count. This chain connects TRBV6-2 or TRBV6-3 to TRBJ2-2, with D tentatively TRBD1 (6 bases). Germline CDR1 reads MNHEY; CDR2 reads SVGEGT. The V end was cut by 4 bases, the J end by 6 bases, with 9 bases between. This CDR3 spans 13 amino acids. The CDR3 reads CASSSQGSGELFF. The CDR3 nucleotides read TGTGCCAGCAGTTCACAGGGATCCGGGGAGCTGTTTTTT.

The gene calls are TRBV29-1 and TRBJ1-2; no firm D call. The CDR3 is 14 amino acids. Germline V gene data show CDR1 as SQVTM and CDR2 as ANQGSEA. The V end lost 6 bases, the J end lost 0 bases, and 14 bases lay between the germline ends. In DNA form, the CDR3 reads TGCAGCGTCTTCGGACCGGGAACTAACTATGGCTACACCTTC. Its protein product is CSVFGPGTNYGYTF.

This clone was recorded only once. CDR3 loop: CAWSVHRERSYEQYF. Written as DNA, the CDR3 is TGTGCCTGGAGTGTACACAGGGAACGATCCTACGAGCAGTACTTC. This chain uses TRBV30 with TRBJ2-7, with D possibly matching TRBD1 (6 bases). CDR1 and CDR2 (germline): GTSNPN, SVGIG (reference sequence). The CDR3 length is 15 residues. V lost 0 bases and J 1 base, leaving 13 bases between the germline ends.

V is TRBV18 and J is TRBJ2-7; D is unresolved. This CDR3 comprises 14 residues. CDR1 KGHSH and CDR2 LQKENI come from the germline V gene. V lost 3 bases and J lost 7, with 16 bases in between. The CDR3 sequence is CASSPNPAGLEQYF. In DNA, the CDR3 is TGTGCCAGCTCACCTAACCCGGCCGGATTGGAGCAGTACTTC.

The rearrangement links TRBV3-1 (or the pseudogene TRBV3-2) to TRBJ2-1; 10 positions agree with TRBD2. CDR1 is LGHDT and CDR2 is YNNKEL in the germline V gene (reference sequence). CDR3 length: 13 residues. J was trimmed by 12 bases and V by 0 bases; bases with no gene match: 2. The CDR3 protein is CASSQDSGRWQFF. For the CDR3, the DNA is TGTGCCAGCAGCCAAGATAGCGGGAGGTGGCAGTTCTTC.

J is TRBJ2-3 and V is TRBV5-1; 9 bases match TRBD2. The CDR3 has 16 residues. The germline CDR1 and CDR2 sequences are SGHRS and YFSETQ. The V and J ends lost 5 bases and 6 bases, in that order; junction bases with no gene match: 13. CDR3 in amino acids: CASSYPAGGLRDTQYF. DNA for the CDR3: TGCGCCAGCAGTTATCCGGCGGGGGGGCTAAGGGATACGCAGTATTTT.

V is TRBV18 and J is TRBJ2-1; TRBD2 matches 12 bases. Germline assignment: CDR1 KGHSH and CDR2 LQKENI. CDR3 length: 19 residues. V lost 2 bases and J lost 5; bases outside the gene matches: 13. CDR3 sequence reads: CASSPFTVSTSGGNNEQFF. The CDR3 DNA sequence: TGTGCCAGCTCACCATTCACCGTTTCAACTAGCGGGGGGAACAATGAGCAGTTCTTC.